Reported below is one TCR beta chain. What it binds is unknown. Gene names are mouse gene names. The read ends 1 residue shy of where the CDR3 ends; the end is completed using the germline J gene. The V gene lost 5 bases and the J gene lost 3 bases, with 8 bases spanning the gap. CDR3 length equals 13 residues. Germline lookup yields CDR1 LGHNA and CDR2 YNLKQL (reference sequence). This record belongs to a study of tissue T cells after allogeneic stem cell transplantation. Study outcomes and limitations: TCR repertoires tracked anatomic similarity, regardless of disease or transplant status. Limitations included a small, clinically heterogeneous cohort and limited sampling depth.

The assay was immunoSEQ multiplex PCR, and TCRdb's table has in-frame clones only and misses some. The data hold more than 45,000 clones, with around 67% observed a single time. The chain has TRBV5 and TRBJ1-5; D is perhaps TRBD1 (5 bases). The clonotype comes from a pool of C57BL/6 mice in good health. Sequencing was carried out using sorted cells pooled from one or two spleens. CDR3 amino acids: CASSDSFNQAPLF. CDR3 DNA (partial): TGTGCCAGCAGCGACAGCTTCAACCAGGCTCCGCTT.